This is a list of T cell receptor beta chains from one sample in a study of shared clonotypes between healthy human individuals. TCRdb keeps only in-frame clones here, not all; method: immunoSEQ multiplex PCR. The table lists 2 million or so clones, 85% to 95% of them singletons. The sequenced sample consisted of naive CD8+ T cells sorted from blood. These receptors came from a young man in good health. CDR3s include the opening cysteine and the closing phenylalanine or tryptophan. The D gene is left open where the match is weak. Rows may omit the clone size; those that give it use once, few, many or a size class.

V gene,D gene,clone size,J gene,CDR3 protein,CDR3 DNA
TRBV6-9,TRBD2,NA,TRBJ2-3,CASRIFGVAGEGTDTQYF,TGTGCCAGCAGAATCTTCGGGGTAGCGGGGGAGGGCACAGATACGCAGTATTTT
TRBV27,TRBD2,NA,TRBJ2-1,CASSLAVGNEQFF,TGTGCCAGCAGCCTAGCGGTGGGTAATGAGCAGTTCTTC
TRBV7-6,NA,NA,TRBJ2-5,CASSLGEAETQYF,TGTGCCAGCAGCTTAGGTGAGGCAGAGACCCAGTACTTC
TRBV11-2,TRBD1,few,TRBJ2-7,CASSPTITTGGIEQYF,TGTGCCAGCAGCCCGACAATTACGACAGGGGGAATCGAGCAGTACTTC
TRBV19,NA,NA,TRBJ2-7,CATRGGLGEERNEQYF,TGTGCCACCAGGGGGGGACTGGGGGAAGAGAGGAACGAGCAGTACTTC
TRBV7-6,NA,NA,TRBJ2-3,CASSLGVGGTDTQYF,TGTGCCAGCAGCTTAGGGGTAGGGGGGACAGATACGCAGTATTTT
TRBV4-1,NA,NA,TRBJ2-7,CASSQRATGSYEQYF,TGCGCCAGCAGCCAAAGAGCGACGGGATCTTACGAGCAGTACTTC
TRBV28,NA,NA,TRBJ2-3,CASSFTSSTDTQYF,TGTGCCAGCAGTTTCACCTCTAGCACAGATACGCAGTATTTT
TRBV9,NA,NA,TRBJ2-7,CASSVSPGPYEQYF,TGTGCCAGCAGCGTATCGCCAGGCCCCTACGAGCAGTACTTC
TRBV27,TRBD1,NA,TRBJ1-5,CASSPYAGGVEPQHF,TGTGCCAGCAGTCCCTATGCAGGGGGCGTCGAACCCCAGCATTTT
TRBV27,NA,NA,TRBJ2-3,CASSLTSKSTDTQYF,TGTGCCAGCAGCCTAACTAGCAAAAGCACAGATACGCAGTATTTT
TRBV6-5,NA,NA,TRBJ2-1,CASSYSIGNEQFF,TGTGCCAGCAGTTACTCTATTGGCAATGAGCAGTTCTTC
TRBV7-9,NA,NA,TRBJ2-2,CASSQLRVANTGELFF,TGTGCCAGCAGCCAACTGCGGGTCGCGAACACCGGGGAGCTGTTTTTT
TRBV10-1,NA,NA,TRBJ2-7,CASSDGQSSYEQYF,TGCGCCAGCAGTGATGGCCAAAGCTCCTACGAGCAGTACTTC
TRBV29-1,TRBD2,NA,TRBJ2-1,CSVLLAGEMDNEQFF,TGCAGCGTTTTACTAGCGGGAGAGATGGACAATGAGCAGTTCTTC
TRBV4-1,TRBD1,NA,TRBJ2-4,CASSQGQGAKNIQYF,TGCGCCAGCAGCCAAGGACAGGGGGCGAAAAACATTCAGTACTTC
TRBV19,TRBD1,NA,TRBJ1-4,CASVTGGEDEKLFF,TGTGCCAGTGTGACAGGGGGCGAGGATGAAAAACTGTTTTTT
TRBV2,NA,NA,TRBJ2-6,CASSLPLVPSGANVLTF,TGTGCCAGCAGCCTGCCGCTGGTCCCCTCTGGGGCCAACGTCCTGACTTTC
TRBV10-2,NA,once,TRBJ2-3,CASRDGGLGDTQYF,TGCGCCAGCAGGGACGGGGGTTTAGGAGATACGCAGTATTTT
TRBV7-6,NA,NA,TRBJ1-2,CASSPEGFDYGYTF,TGTGCCAGCAGCCCGGAGGGGTTCGACTATGGCTACACCTTC
TRBV27,NA,NA,TRBJ2-3,CASSLSRGSTDTQYF,TGTGCCAGCAGTTTATCCCGCGGAAGCACAGATACGCAGTATTTT
TRBV6-5,NA,NA,TRBJ2-2,CASSYSGENTGELFF,TGTGCCAGCAGTTATTCGGGGGAAAACACCGGGGAGCTGTTTTTT
TRBV19,NA,NA,TRBJ2-7,CASSIWAGTYEQYF,TGTGCCAGTAGTATTTGGGCAGGTACCTACGAGCAGTACTTC
TRBV30,NA,NA,TRBJ1-1,CAWIPQPNTEAFF,TGTGCCTGGATACCCCAGCCGAACACTGAAGCTTTCTTT
TRBV5-1,NA,NA,TRBJ1-1,CASSLEHSSLNTEAFF,TGCGCCAGCAGCTTGGAGCACAGCTCCCTGAACACTGAAGCTTTCTTT
TRBV30,NA,NA,TRBJ1-5,CAWSVLPGNDQPQHF,TGTGCCTGGAGTGTACTTCCAGGAAACGACCAGCCCCAGCATTTT
TRBV9,NA,few,TRBJ1-5,CASSVEGNGNQPQHF,TGTGCCAGCAGCGTCGAAGGGAATGGCAATCAGCCCCAGCATTTT
TRBV7-9,TRBD1,NA,TRBJ1-6,CASSSGTGISPLHF,TGTGCCAGCAGCTCCGGGACAGGGATTTCACCCCTCCACTTT
TRBV25-1,NA,NA,TRBJ1-1,CASSPLGDTEAFF,TGTGCCAGCAGTCCCCTCGGAGACACTGAAGCTTTCTTT
TRBV27,TRBD2,many,TRBJ2-7,CASSLSVAGRNEQYF,TGTGCCAGCAGTTTAAGTGTAGCGGGACGAAACGAGCAGTACTTC
TRBV10-3,TRBD2,NA,TRBJ2-1,CAISHPSGVTYNEQFF,TGTGCCATCAGTCACCCTAGCGGGGTTACCTACAATGAGCAGTTCTTC
TRBV11-2,NA,NA,TRBJ2-3,CASSPPRAGQSDTQYF,TGTGCCAGCAGCCCCCCCCGAGCCGGACAATCAGATACGCAGTATTTT
TRBV11-2,NA,NA,TRBJ2-3,CASSLGGTIADTQYF,TGTGCCAGCAGCTTAGGGGGGACAATCGCAGATACGCAGTATTTT
TRBV19,NA,NA,TRBJ2-7,CASSIWLGYEQYF,TGTGCCAGTAGTATATGGCTGGGATACGAGCAGTACTTC
TRBV27,NA,NA,TRBJ2-1,CASANPRPQAYNEQFF,TGTGCCAGCGCTAATCCACGACCCCAAGCCTACAATGAGCAGTTCTTC
TRBV6-5,NA,NA,TRBJ2-5,CASSYDGETQYF,TGTGCCAGCAGTTACGACGGGGAGACCCAGTACTTC
TRBV10-1,TRBD1,NA,TRBJ2-3,CASSRDSPTDTQYF,TGCGCCAGCAGTAGGGACAGCCCCACAGATACGCAGTATTTT
TRBV27,TRBD2,NA,TRBJ2-1,CASSLLAGGLGNEQFF,TGTGCCAGCAGTTTGCTAGCGGGGGGGCTAGGTAATGAGCAGTTCTTC
TRBV4-3,NA,NA,TRBJ2-4,CASAAGLEGVIKNIQYF,TGCGCCAGCGCCGCGGGTCTGGAGGGAGTTATCAAAAACATTCAGTACTTC
TRBV9,TRBD1,NA,TRBJ2-1,CASSAGQGINEQFF,TGTGCCAGCTCTGCGGGACAGGGTATCAATGAGCAGTTCTTC
TRBV11-2,NA,NA,TRBJ2-5,CASSLVLESQYF,TGTGCCAGCAGCTTAGTGCTAGAATCCCAGTACTTC
TRBV6-4,NA,NA,TRBJ2-7,CASSAGAGDYEQYF,TGTGCCAGCAGTGCAGGGGCCGGGGACTACGAGCAGTACTTC
TRBV28,NA,NA,TRBJ1-1,CASSFRTDNEAFF,TGTGCCAGCAGTTTCAGGACCGATAATGAAGCTTTCTTT
TRBV6-4,NA,NA,TRBJ2-1,CASSPTPDYSYNEQFF,TGTGCCAGCAGCCCTACCCCTGACTACTCCTACAATGAGCAGTTCTTC
TRBV6-6,NA,NA,TRBJ2-1,CASSYSPQYNEQFF,TGTGCCAGCAGTTACTCGCCACAATACAATGAGCAGTTCTTC
TRBV27,TRBD2,once,TRBJ2-7,CASTRGAGEDEQYF,TGTGCCAGCACGCGGGGGGCGGGGGAAGACGAGCAGTACTTC
TRBV30,NA,NA,TRBJ2-4,CAWSEADLAKNIQYF,TGTGCCTGGAGTGAAGCGGACCTAGCCAAAAACATTCAGTACTTC
TRBV2,NA,NA,TRBJ2-2,CASSEGTGELFF,TGTGCCAGCAGCGAAGGTACCGGGGAGCTGTTTTTT
TRBV7-2,NA,once,TRBJ2-7,CASSFQNYEQYF,TGTGCCAGCAGCTTCCAGAACTACGAGCAGTACTTC
TRBV27,NA,NA,TRBJ2-1,CASSLSGHNEQFF,TGTGCCAGCAGTTTATCCGGGCACAATGAGCAGTTCTTC
TRBV9,TRBD2,NA,TRBJ2-3,CASSVPLTSGGSTDTQYF,TGTGCCAGCAGCGTACCTTTGACTAGCGGGGGAAGCACAGATACGCAGTATTTT